This T cell receptor (beta chain) was recovered during a study of T-cell reconstitution after alpha-beta-depleted transplantation in children. It was with unique molecular identifiers that the TCRbeta library was prepared. TCRdb ran MiXCR on the PCR reads and lists one entry per CDR3 protein. The data hold about 360,000 distinct CDR3 sequences, with about 14% observed a single time. This clonotype was seen more than once but under ten times. V was shortened by 1 base and J by 5 bases, with 6 bases between the two germline ends. This CDR3 has 13 amino acids. Germline V gene lookup returns CDR1 SGHTA and CDR2 FQGNSA.

Source: PBMCs, taken from the stem cell graft. The genes are TRBV7-2 and TRBJ1-5; D remains ambiguous. The sequence came from a human donor who donated a stem cell graft to a child with Fanconi anemia. CDR3 DNA sequence: TGTGCCAGCAGCTTAGGGATGTATCAGCCCCAGCATTTT. As protein: CASSLGMYQPQHF.